A selection of T cell receptor beta chains follows, all from one sample in a study of T cells in Graves' hyperthyroidism and ophthalmopathy. TCRdb re-derived calls from the multiplex PCR reads in MiXCR, one entry per CDR3 protein. The repertoire consists of hundreds of thousands of distinct CDR3 sequences, with roughly 15% occurring once and the leading ten covering around an eighth. The source material was blood. Receptors were obtained from a woman between 50 and 59 years old with Graves' ophthalmopathy. CDR3s include the opening cysteine and the closing phenylalanine or tryptophan. D genes are given only for firm matches. Clone size is stated in some rows and not others, as once, few, many or a class when expanded.

v_call: TRBV9; d_call: NA; j_call: TRBJ2-3; clone_size: NA; cdr3_aa: CASSRAASDTQYF; cdr3_nt: TGTGCCAGCAGCCGCGCGGCCTCAGATACGCAGTATTTT
v_call: TRBV7-2; d_call: NA; j_call: TRBJ2-3; clone_size: many; cdr3_aa: CASSLQRGPGTDTQYF; cdr3_nt: TGTGCCAGCAGCTTACAGAGAGGGCCCGGCACAGATACGCAGTATTTT
v_call: TRBV7-9; d_call: TRBD2; j_call: TRBJ2-7; clone_size: many; cdr3_aa: CASSLDSGSAEQYF; cdr3_nt: TGTGCCAGCAGCTTAGATAGCGGGAGTGCCGAGCAGTACTTC
v_call: TRBV20-1; d_call: NA; j_call: TRBJ2-7; clone_size: NA; cdr3_aa: CSATKRYEQYF; cdr3_nt: TGCAGTGCTACGAAACGGTACGAGCAGTACTTC
v_call: TRBV5-5; d_call: TRBD1; j_call: TRBJ1-5; clone_size: once; cdr3_aa: CASSPRQGIASQPQHF; cdr3_nt: TGTGCCAGCAGCCCAAGACAGGGGATCGCGTCTCAGCCCCAGCATTTT
v_call: TRBV28; d_call: NA; j_call: TRBJ2-3; clone_size: NA; cdr3_aa: CASSFQRTGTDTQYF; cdr3_nt: TGTGCCAGCAGTTTTCAGCGGACCGGCACAGATACGCAGTATTTT
v_call: TRBV4-3; d_call: NA; j_call: TRBJ2-3; clone_size: few; cdr3_aa: CASSQEVGHTTGTDTQYF; cdr3_nt: TGCGCCAGCAGCCAAGAGGTGGGCCATACTACAGGCACAGATACGCAGTATTTT
v_call: TRBV27; d_call: NA; j_call: TRBJ1-6; clone_size: many; cdr3_aa: CASKTGLRGSPLHF; cdr3_nt: TGTGCCAGCAAAACAGGATTGAGGGGTTCACCCCTCCACTTT
v_call: TRBV7-3; d_call: TRBD1; j_call: TRBJ2-7; clone_size: many; cdr3_aa: CASSFSATGGRNEQYF; cdr3_nt: TGTGCCAGCAGCTTTTCAGCGACAGGGGGTAGGAACGAGCAGTACTTC
v_call: TRBV12-3/TRBV12-4; d_call: TRBD2; j_call: TRBJ2-2; clone_size: NA; cdr3_aa: CASSLEGGRNTGELFF; cdr3_nt: TGTGCCAGCAGTTTAGAGGGCGGGAGGAACACCGGGGAGCTGTTTTTT
v_call: TRBV7-2; d_call: NA; j_call: TRBJ1-1; clone_size: many; cdr3_aa: CASSRPSVRNTEAFF; cdr3_nt: TGTGCCAGCAGCCGCCCCTCAGTGCGGAACACTGAAGCTTTCTTT
v_call: TRBV7-2; d_call: NA; j_call: TRBJ1-2; clone_size: NA; cdr3_aa: CASSPRQYYGYTF; cdr3_nt: TGTGCCAGCAGCCCCCGACAGTACTATGGCTACACCTTC
v_call: TRBV20-1; d_call: NA; j_call: TRBJ2-7; clone_size: many; cdr3_aa: CSASSRSGASYEQYF; cdr3_nt: TGCAGTGCTAGTAGTCGTTCAGGCGCCTCGTACGAGCAGTACTTC
v_call: TRBV5-1; d_call: NA; j_call: TRBJ1-1; clone_size: many; cdr3_aa: CASSLETPGSVMNTEAFF; cdr3_nt: TGCGCCAGCAGCTTAGAAACACCGGGCTCGGTGATGAACACTGAAGCTTTCTTT
v_call: TRBV4-1; d_call: TRBD2; j_call: TRBJ2-1; clone_size: many; cdr3_aa: CASSLWTGTSPSDEQFF; cdr3_nt: TGCGCCAGCAGCCTGTGGACCGGGACTAGTCCTTCGGATGAGCAGTTCTTC
v_call: TRBV30; d_call: TRBD2; j_call: TRBJ2-1; clone_size: NA; cdr3_aa: CAWSVLIGRKDEQLF; cdr3_nt: TGTGCCTGGAGTGTACTTATCGGGAGGAAGGATGAGCAGCTCTTC
v_call: TRBV6-1; d_call: NA; j_call: TRBJ2-1; clone_size: NA; cdr3_aa: CASGRAEQFF; cdr3_nt: TGTGCCAGCGGACGGGCCGAGCAGTTCTTC
v_call: TRBV19; d_call: NA; j_call: TRBJ1-2; clone_size: many; cdr3_aa: CASSPPGQPKNYGYTF; cdr3_nt: TGTGCCAGTAGCCCGCCCGGACAGCCAAAAAACTATGGCTACACCTTC
v_call: TRBV20-1; d_call: NA; j_call: TRBJ2-6; clone_size: few; cdr3_aa: CSARAPGSSGANVLTF; cdr3_nt: TGCAGTGCTAGAGCCCCAGGGAGCTCTGGGGCCAACGTCCTGACTTTC
v_call: TRBV30; d_call: NA; j_call: TRBJ2-2; clone_size: many; cdr3_aa: CAWKPGTNTGELFF; cdr3_nt: TGTGCCTGGAAACCCGGCACGAACACCGGGGAGCTGTTTTTT
v_call: TRBV5-1; d_call: NA; j_call: TRBJ1-2; clone_size: NA; cdr3_aa: CASSLVTGNYGYTF; cdr3_nt: TGCGCCAGCAGCTTGGTGACGGGTAACTATGGCTACACCTTC
v_call: TRBV6-1; d_call: TRBD1; j_call: TRBJ1-1; clone_size: NA; cdr3_aa: CASSRDRGTTEAFF; cdr3_nt: TGTGCCAGCAGTAGGGACAGGGGGACCACTGAAGCTTTCTTT
v_call: TRBV4-1; d_call: NA; j_call: TRBJ2-2; clone_size: few; cdr3_aa: CASSQEFKTGELFF; cdr3_nt: TGCGCCAGCAGCCAAGAGTTTAAAACCGGGGAGCTGTTTTTT
v_call: TRBV9; d_call: TRBD2; j_call: TRBJ2-1; clone_size: few; cdr3_aa: CASSLPGTSGSQVQFF; cdr3_nt: TGTGCCAGCAGCCTTCCCGGGACTAGCGGGAGTCAGGTGCAGTTCTTC
v_call: TRBV6-1; d_call: NA; j_call: TRBJ2-1; clone_size: few; cdr3_aa: CASKRPSYNEQFF; cdr3_nt: TGTGCCAGCAAGAGGCCCTCCTACAATGAGCAGTTCTTC
v_call: TRBV4-1; d_call: NA; j_call: TRBJ1-2; clone_size: NA; cdr3_aa: CASSQDSAAVGYTF; cdr3_nt: TGCGCCAGCAGCCAAGATTCGGCGGCAGTCGGCTACACCTTC
v_call: TRBV20-1; d_call: NA; j_call: TRBJ2-1; clone_size: many; cdr3_aa: CSARGQRLYNEQFF; cdr3_nt: TGCAGTGCTAGAGGCCAGCGACTCTACAATGAGCAGTTCTTC
v_call: TRBV2; d_call: NA; j_call: TRBJ2-1; clone_size: many; cdr3_aa: CASRIYNEQFF; cdr3_nt: TGTGCCAGCAGGATTTACAATGAGCAGTTCTTC
v_call: TRBV6-2/TRBV6-3; d_call: TRBD2; j_call: TRBJ2-1; clone_size: few; cdr3_aa: CASRRTSNEQFF; cdr3_nt: TGTGCCAGCAGAAGGACTAGCAATGAGCAGTTCTTC